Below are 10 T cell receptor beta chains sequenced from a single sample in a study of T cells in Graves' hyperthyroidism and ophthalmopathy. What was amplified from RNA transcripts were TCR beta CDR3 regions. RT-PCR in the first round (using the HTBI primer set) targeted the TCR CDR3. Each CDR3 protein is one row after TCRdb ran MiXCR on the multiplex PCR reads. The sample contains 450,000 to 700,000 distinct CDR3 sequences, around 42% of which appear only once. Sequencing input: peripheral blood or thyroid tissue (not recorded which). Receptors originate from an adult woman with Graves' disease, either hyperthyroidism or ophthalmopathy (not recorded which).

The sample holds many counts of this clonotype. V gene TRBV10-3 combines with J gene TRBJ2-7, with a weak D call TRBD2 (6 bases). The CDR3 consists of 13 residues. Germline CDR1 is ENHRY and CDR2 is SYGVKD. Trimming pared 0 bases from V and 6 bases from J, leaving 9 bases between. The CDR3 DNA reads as TGTGCCATCAGTGAGTCGACGGGGGTCGAGCAGTACTTC. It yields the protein CAISESTGVEQYF.

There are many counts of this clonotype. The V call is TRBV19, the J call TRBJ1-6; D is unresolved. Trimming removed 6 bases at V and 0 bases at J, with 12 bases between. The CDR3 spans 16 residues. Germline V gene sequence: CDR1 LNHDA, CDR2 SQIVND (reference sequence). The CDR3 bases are TGTGCCAGTAGCCCGACGGTGAGCTCCTATAATTCACCCCTCCACTTT. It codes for CASSPTVSSYNSPLHF.

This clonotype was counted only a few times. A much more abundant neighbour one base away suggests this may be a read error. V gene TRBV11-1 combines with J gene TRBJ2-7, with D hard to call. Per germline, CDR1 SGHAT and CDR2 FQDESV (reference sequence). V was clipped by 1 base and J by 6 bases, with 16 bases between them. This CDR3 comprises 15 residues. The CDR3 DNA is TGTGCCAGCAGCTTAGGGGCCCATTTGGACCGCGAGCAGTACTTC. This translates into CASSLGAHLDREQYF.

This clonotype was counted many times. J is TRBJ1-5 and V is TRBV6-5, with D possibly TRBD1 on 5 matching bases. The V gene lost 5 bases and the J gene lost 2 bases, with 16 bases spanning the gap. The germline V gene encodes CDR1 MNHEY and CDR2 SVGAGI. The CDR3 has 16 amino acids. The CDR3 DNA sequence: TGTGCCAGCAGTCCCCGTCGGGGGGGAGGCAATCAGCCCCAGCATTTT. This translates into CASSPRRGGGNQPQHF.

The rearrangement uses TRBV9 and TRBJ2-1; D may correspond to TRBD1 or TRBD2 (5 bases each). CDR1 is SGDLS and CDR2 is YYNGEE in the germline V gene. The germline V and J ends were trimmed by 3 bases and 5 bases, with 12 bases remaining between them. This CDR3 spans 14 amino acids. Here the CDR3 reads CASSAGPADNEQFF. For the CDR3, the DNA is TGTGCCAGCAGCGCGGGACCAGCGGACAATGAGCAGTTCTTC.

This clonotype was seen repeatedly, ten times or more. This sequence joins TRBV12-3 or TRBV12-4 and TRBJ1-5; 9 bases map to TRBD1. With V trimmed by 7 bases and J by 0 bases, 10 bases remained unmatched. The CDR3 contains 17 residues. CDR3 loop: CASTEGQGTYSNQPQHF. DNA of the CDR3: TGTGCCAGCACCGAGGGACAGGGAACCTATAGCAATCAGCCCCAGCATTTT.

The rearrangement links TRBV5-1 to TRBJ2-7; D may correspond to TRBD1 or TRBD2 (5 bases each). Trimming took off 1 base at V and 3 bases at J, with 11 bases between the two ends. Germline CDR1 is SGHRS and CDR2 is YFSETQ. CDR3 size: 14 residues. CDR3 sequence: CASSLRDGGYEQYF. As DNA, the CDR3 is TGCGCCAGCAGCTTGCGGGACGGAGGCTACGAGCAGTACTTC.

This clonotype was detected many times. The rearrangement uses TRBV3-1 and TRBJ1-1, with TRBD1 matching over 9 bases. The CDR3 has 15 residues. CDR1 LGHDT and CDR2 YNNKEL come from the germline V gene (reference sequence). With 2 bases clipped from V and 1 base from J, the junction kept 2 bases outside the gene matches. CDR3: CASSQWGQGNTEAFF. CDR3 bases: TGTGCCAGCAGCCAATGGGGACAGGGGAACACTGAAGCTTTCTTT. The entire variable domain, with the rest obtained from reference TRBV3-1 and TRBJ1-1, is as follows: DTAVSQTPKYLVTQMGNDKSIKCEQNLGHDTMYWYKQDSKKFLKIMFSYNNKELIINETVPNRFSPKSPDKAHLNLHINSLELGDSAVYFCASSQWGQGNTEAFFGQGTRLTVV.

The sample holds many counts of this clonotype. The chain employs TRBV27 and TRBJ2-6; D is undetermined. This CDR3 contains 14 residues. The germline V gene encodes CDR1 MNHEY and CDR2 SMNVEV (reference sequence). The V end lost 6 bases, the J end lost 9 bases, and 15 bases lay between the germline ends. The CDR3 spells CASSRDPLYNVLTF. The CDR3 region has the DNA TGTGCCAGCAGCCGAGACCCTCTTTACAACGTCCTGACTTTC.

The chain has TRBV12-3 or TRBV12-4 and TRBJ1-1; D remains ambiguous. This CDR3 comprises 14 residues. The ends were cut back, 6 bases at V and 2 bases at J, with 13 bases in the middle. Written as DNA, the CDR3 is TGTGCCAGCAGCCGTGACTCGGACAACACTGAAGCTTTCTTT. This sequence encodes CASSRDSDNTEAFF.